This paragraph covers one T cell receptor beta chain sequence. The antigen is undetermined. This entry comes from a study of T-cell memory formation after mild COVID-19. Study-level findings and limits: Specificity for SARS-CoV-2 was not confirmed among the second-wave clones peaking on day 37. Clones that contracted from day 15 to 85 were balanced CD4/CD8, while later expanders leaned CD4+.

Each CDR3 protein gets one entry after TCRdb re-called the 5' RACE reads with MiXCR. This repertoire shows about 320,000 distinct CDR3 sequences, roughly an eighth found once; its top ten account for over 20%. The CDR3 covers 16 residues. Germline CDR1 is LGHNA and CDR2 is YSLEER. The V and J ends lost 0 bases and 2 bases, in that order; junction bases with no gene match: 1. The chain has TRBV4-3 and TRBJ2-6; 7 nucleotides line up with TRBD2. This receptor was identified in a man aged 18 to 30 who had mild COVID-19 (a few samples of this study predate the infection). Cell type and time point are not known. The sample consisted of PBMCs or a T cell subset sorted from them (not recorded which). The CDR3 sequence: CASSQDGGAGANVLTF. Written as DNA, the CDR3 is TGCGCCAGCAGCCAAGATGGGGGGGCTGGGGCCAACGTCCTGACTTTC.